Following are 30 T cell receptor beta chains from one sample sequenced in a study of long-term antiretroviral therapy in people with HIV. The immunoSEQ assay was v3.0, run at survey level. Clones were read by immunoSEQ multiplex PCR, and TCRdb kept only the in-frame ones, dropping some. The data hold 15,000 to 20,000 clones, with 80% to 90% observed a single time. The source material was unsorted PBMCs, sampled 2.1 years after starting antiretroviral therapy. These receptor sequences come from a man in his late teens or twenties with HIV.

This sequence joins TRBV10-3 and TRBJ2-1; TRBD1 matches at 8 bases. This CDR3 has 9 amino acids. CDR1 and CDR2 from the germline V gene are ENHRY and SYGVKD. The junction had 6 bases not matched to a gene; V was cut back by 11 bases and J by 15 bases. This CDR3 is CAVHRGSFF. CDR3 nucleotide sequence: TGTGCCGTCCACAGGGGGTCGTTCTTC.

The chain uses TRBV9 and TRBJ2-7; perhaps TRBD1 as D (7 bases). In germline, CDR1 is SGDLS, CDR2 YYNGEE. V lost 0 bases and J 5 bases, leaving 12 bases between the germline ends. The CDR3 covers 14 residues. The CDR3 reads CASSVGGRGDEQYF. The DNA of the CDR3 is TGTGCCAGCAGCGTAGGCGGCAGGGGGGACGAGCAGTACTTC.

This clone has just a few counts. This chain uses TRBV27 with TRBJ2-7; D is possibly TRBD2 (5 bases). This CDR3 is built from 14 residues. V was clipped by 3 bases and J by 2 bases, with 11 bases between them. Germline CDR1 MNHEY, CDR2 SMNVEV (reference sequence). The CDR3 sequence is CASSFAGATYEQYF. CDR3 DNA: TGTGCCAGCAGTTTTGCGGGCGCTACCTACGAGCAGTACTTC.

This sequence joins TRBV9 and TRBJ2-3; 12 bases match TRBD2. CDR1 and CDR2 (germline): SGDLS, YYNGEE. The CDR3 sequence is 15 residues long. The ends lost 7 bases at V and 7 bases at J; junction bases unmatched: 10. The CDR3 sequence: CASGRTSGDPNTQYF. CDR3 coding DNA: TGTGCCAGCGGGAGGACTAGCGGGGACCCAAATACGCAGTATTTT.

The chain has TRBV9 and TRBJ2-2, with 7 bases identical to TRBD1. Unmatched junction bases numbered 6, after V lost 4 bases and J lost 0 bases. The CDR3 is made up of 16 amino acids. From germline, CDR1 is SGDLS and CDR2 YYNGEE. This chain's CDR3 is CASSTRDSTNTGELFF. The CDR3 coding sequence is TGTGCCAGCAGCACAAGGGACAGCACGAACACCGGGGAGCTGTTTTTT.

The chain links TRBV4-3 to TRBJ1-2; unclear D gene. Per germline, CDR1 LGHNA and CDR2 YSLEER. The CDR3 totals 16 residues. The V and J ends lost 0 bases and 4 bases respectively, with 15 bases between them. CDR3 sequence: CASSQDREVISYGYTF. Written as DNA, the CDR3 is TGCGCCAGCAGCCAAGATCGGGAAGTTATCTCCTATGGCTACACCTTC.

The gene calls are TRBV29-1 and TRBJ2-7; 9 nucleotides match TRBD1. Germline V gene data show CDR1 as SQVTM and CDR2 as ANQGSEA. The CDR3 sequence is 13 residues long. J gave up 5 bases and V 5 bases, and 7 bases lay outside the gene matches. CDR3 in amino acids: CSVKNRGPHEQYF. The CDR3 DNA reads as TGCAGCGTTAAGAACAGGGGGCCTCACGAGCAGTACTTC.

The chain carries TRBV23-1 and TRBJ2-7, with TRBD1 matching 8 bases. TRBV23-1 is treated as an ORF (open reading frame) with a function not yet certain. This CDR3 has 16 amino acids. V lost 2 bases, J lost 6 bases, and 12 bases stayed unmatched. In DNA form, the CDR3 reads TGCGCCAGCAGTCAAGGCCCGGGACAGGTTTATTTCGAGCAGTACTTC. Translation gives CASSQGPGQVYFEQYF.

The chain joins TRBV6-5 to TRBJ2-1; TRBD2 might be the D (6 bases). The germline V and J ends were trimmed by 2 bases and 12 bases, with 14 bases remaining between them. The CDR3 has 13 residues. Germline V gene data show CDR1 as MNHEY and CDR2 as SVGAGI. In DNA form, the CDR3 reads TGTGCCAGCAGTTACGGGGCTAGCGAGGGGCAGTTCTTC. It specifies CASSYGASEGQFF.

V gene TRBV19 combines with J gene TRBJ1-5; D gene ambiguous. Between the trimmed V and J ends, which lost 3 bases and 7 bases, there was a span of 13 bases. Germline values: CDR1 LNHDA, CDR2 SQIVND (reference sequence). The CDR3 is made up of 14 amino acids. CDR3 nucleotide sequence: TGTGCCAGTAGTATTGTGGAGGCGGACCAGCCCCAGCATTTT. As protein: CASSIVEADQPQHF. The full variable domain, with the rest looked up from reference TRBV19 and TRBJ1-5, is DGGITQSPKYLFRKEGQNVTLSCEQNLNHDAMYWYRQDPGQGLRLIYYSQIVNDFQKGDIAEGYSVSREKKESFPLTVTSAQKNPTAFYLCASSIVEADQPQHFGDGTRLSIL.

The table lists this clone with a few counts. This rearrangement joins TRBV7-2 to TRBJ2-7; 7 positions agree with TRBD2. The junction had 7 bases not matched to a gene; V was cut back by 5 bases and J by 0 bases. Germline V gene lookup returns CDR1 SGHTA and CDR2 FQGNSA. The CDR3 is made up of 15 amino acids. DNA for the CDR3: TGTGCCAGCAGCACCTTAGCGGGCATCTCCTACGAGCAGTACTTC. It codes for CASSTLAGISYEQYF.

The chain has TRBV9 and TRBJ1-5, with a tentative D call TRBD1 (5 bases). Germline lookup yields CDR1 SGDLS and CDR2 YYNGEE. The V and J ends lost 2 bases and 8 bases respectively, with 8 bases between them. The CDR3 has 12 amino acids. DNA of the CDR3: TGTGCCAGCAGCGTCTGGGGGGAGCCCCAGCATTTT. This gives the protein CASSVWGEPQHF.

V gene TRBV30 combines with J gene TRBJ1-5, with D perhaps matching TRBD1 (5 bases). V dropped 0 bases and J dropped 3 bases, with 15 bases sitting between them. Germline CDR1 and CDR2: GTSNPN and SVGIG (reference sequence). The CDR3 extends over 16 amino acids. In DNA, the CDR3 is TGTGCCTGGAGTGTGACCCCCGGGGGACCCAATCAGCCCCAGCATTTT. This sequence encodes CAWSVTPGGPNQPQHF.

V is TRBV7-9 and J is TRBJ2-1, with TRBD2 matching 9 bases. The CDR3 contains 13 residues. V shed 0 bases and J 9 bases; nucleotides not matched to a gene: 0. Germline-derived CDR1 and CDR2 are SEHNR and FQNEAQ (reference sequence). DNA of the CDR3: TGTGCCAGCAGCTTAGCTAGCGGGAGTGAGCAGTTCTTC. Residues: CASSLASGSEQFF.

The rearrangement joins TRBV7-9 to TRBJ2-6; no reliable D call. In germline, CDR1 is SEHNR, CDR2 FQNEAQ (reference sequence). CDR3 length equals 17 residues. Trimming took 2 bases from V and 1 from J, leaving 12 bases between them. Written as DNA, the CDR3 is TGTGCCAGCAGCTTAAGTGGGGTTGGGTCTGGGGCCAACGTCCTGACTTTC. It specifies CASSLSGVGSGANVLTF. The variable domain in full, with the rest retrieved from reference TRBV7-9 and TRBJ2-6, is DTGVSQNPRHKITKRGQNVTFRCDPISEHNRLYWYRQTLGQGPEFLTYFQNEAQLEKSRLLSDRFSAERPKGSFSTLEIQRTEQGDSAMYLCASSLSGVGSGANVLTFGAGSRLTVL.

V and J are TRBV5-4 and TRBJ2-5; 8 bases map to TRBD2. V trimming: 1 base; J trimming: 2 bases; junction bases outside the gene matches: 7. This CDR3 has 16 amino acids. Germline CDR1 reads SGHNT; CDR2 reads YYREEE (reference sequence). Here the CDR3 reads CASSLLIAGPQETQYF. The CDR3 nucleotides read TGTGCCAGCAGCTTGTTAATAGCGGGGCCTCAAGAGACCCAGTACTTC.

This clone was detected only once. The chain couples TRBV4-1 to TRBJ1-2; D ambiguous. Germline values: CDR1 MGHRA, CDR2 YSYEKL. This CDR3 is 15 amino acids long. Deletions cut 3 bases from V and 4 bases from J, with 15 bases between. The CDR3 DNA follows: TGCGCCAGCAGCCATACCGTGGACGGTCGCTATGGCTACACCTTC. Its protein is CASSHTVDGRYGYTF.

The CDR3 sequence: CASSPPLAGLYEQYF. CDR3 nucleotide sequence: TGTGCCAGCTCACCACCCCTAGCGGGGCTCTACGAGCAGTACTTC. The chain has TRBV18 and TRBJ2-7; 9 positions match TRBD2. The CDR3 loop spans 15 amino acids. Trimming cost V 0 bases and J 3 bases; bases outside gene matches: 3. Germline CDR1 and CDR2: KGHSH and LQKENI. Looking up the rest from reference TRBV18 and TRBJ2-7 gives the full variable domain: NAGVMQNPRHLVRRRGQEARLRCSPMKGHSHVYWYRQLPEEGLKFMVYLQKENIIDESGMPKERFSAEFPKEGPSILRIQQVVRGDSAAYFCASSPPLAGLYEQYFGPGTRLTVT.

This clone appeared once. The chain has TRBV4-3 and TRBJ2-5; TRBD1 might be the D (6 bases). The J call may be wrong; the DNA end is better matched by TRBJ2-7. The CDR3 runs to 15 residues. CDR1 LGHNA and CDR2 YSLEER come from the germline V gene. CDR3 protein: CASSRELGGSYEQYF. The CDR3 DNA sequence: TGCGCCAGCAGCCGTGAGTTAGGGGGATCCTACGAGCAGTACTTC.

This chain connects TRBV7-8 to TRBJ2-5, with D possibly TRBD2 on 5 matching bases. The CDR3 has 14 amino acids. Germline values: CDR1 SGHVS, CDR2 FQNEAQ. Between the trimmed V and J ends, which lost 4 bases and 2 bases, there was a span of 11 bases. The CDR3 protein is CASSSTRKQETQYF. The CDR3 nucleotides are TGTGCCAGCAGCTCTACTAGGAAGCAAGAGACCCAGTACTTC.

This chain connects TRBV19 to TRBJ2-7; no clear D. Germline-derived CDR1 and CDR2 are LNHDA and SQIVND (reference sequence). The length of the CDR3 is 13 residues. V gave up 9 bases and J gave up 3 bases, with 15 bases separating them. CDR3 region: CASQDQFRYEQYF. The DNA of the CDR3 is TGTGCCAGCCAGGACCAGTTTCGCTACGAGCAGTACTTC.

The rearrangement joins TRBV6-5 to TRBJ2-1; no clear D gene. V was pared by 3 bases and J by 8 bases, with 11 bases between. There are 13 residues in the CDR3. Germline values: CDR1 MNHEY, CDR2 SVGAGI. CDR3 amino acids: CASSYEEFDEQFF. The CDR3 DNA is TGTGCCAGCAGTTATGAGGAGTTCGATGAGCAGTTCTTC.

In this sample, this clone is medium-sized. This chain uses TRBV7-8 with TRBJ2-1; 12 bases line up with TRBD2. The CDR3 has 16 amino acids. Germline CDR1 reads SGHVS; CDR2 reads FQNEAQ. V gave up 2 bases and J gave up 7 bases; unmatched junction bases: 6. The chain's CDR3 is CASSLYSSGRGNEQFF. The CDR3 region has the DNA TGTGCCAGCAGCTTATATTCTAGCGGGAGGGGGAATGAGCAGTTCTTC.

The rearrangement uses TRBV6-5 and TRBJ1-1, with TRBD1 identical over 9 bases. V shed 1 base and J 6 bases; nucleotides not matched to a gene: 9. Per the germline V gene, CDR1 is MNHEY and CDR2 is SVGAGI. The CDR3 runs to 16 residues. The CDR3, as DNA: TGTGCCAGCAGTTACTATTCGACAGGGGGAGAGGCTGAAGCTTTCTTT. This translates into CASSYYSTGGEAEAFF.

This clone was seen a single time. The chain links TRBV5-1 to TRBJ2-7; perhaps TRBD2 as D (5 bases). The V and J ends lost 5 bases and 9 bases respectively, with 18 bases between them. Germline CDR1 SGHRS, CDR2 YFSETQ. The CDR3 runs to 13 residues. The DNA of the CDR3 is TGCGCCAGCAGGTTGTCGGGAATTGAAGTGCAGTACTTC. It codes for CASRLSGIEVQYF.

J is TRBJ1-1 and V is TRBV7-6; 9 nucleotides agree with TRBD1. CDR3 length: 18 residues. V was clipped by 4 bases and J by 2 bases; unmatched bases: 14. CDR1 is SGHVS and CDR2 is FNYEAQ in the germline V gene. This CDR3 reads CASSSGQDRGPFNTEAFF. The CDR3 DNA follows: TGTGCCAGCAGCTCCGGCCAGGACAGGGGTCCTTTTAACACTGAAGCTTTCTTT.

The V and J genes are TRBV7-9 and TRBJ2-7, with 10 bases matching TRBD2. CDR3 length: 14 amino acids. The V segment lost 5 bases and the J segment 7 bases; nucleotides outside the gene matches: 8. Germline CDR1 SEHNR, CDR2 FQNEAQ (reference sequence). In DNA form, the CDR3 reads TGTGCCAGCAGCACGACTAGCGGGCCCCCTGAGCAGTACTTC. As protein: CASSTTSGPPEQYF.

With regard to this clone: This sample also contains other DNA sequences that code for the same CDR3. The chain has TRBV18 and TRBJ2-6; D possibly corresponds to TRBD2 (5 bases). The CDR3 extends over 19 amino acids. The V and J ends lost 3 bases and 0 bases respectively, with 18 bases between them. The germline V gene encodes CDR1 KGHSH and CDR2 LQKENI. CDR3 in amino acids: CASSPVRTDSGSGANVLTF. DNA of the CDR3: TGTGCCAGCTCACCTGTTAGGACGGACTCAGGCTCTGGGGCCAACGTCCTGACTTTC.

The V call is TRBV7-2, the J call TRBJ2-7, with D possibly being TRBD1 (6 bases). The germline V gene encodes CDR1 SGHTA and CDR2 FQGNSA. CDR3 length: 16 amino acids. V lost 5 bases and J lost 1, with 18 bases in between. CDR3 nucleotide sequence: TGTGCCAGCAGCATAACAGGGTCTGGGGAGTCCTACGAGCAGTACTTC. The encoded protein is CASSITGSGESYEQYF.

The chain links TRBV4-1 to TRBJ1-2; D is unresolved. CDR3 length: 14 amino acids. V was cut by 8 bases and J by 7 bases, with 20 bases left in between. Germline V gene data show CDR1 as MGHRA and CDR2 as YSYEKL. The CDR3 DNA reads as TGCGCCAGCGCCGTGGCTCGTTTGGGGTCTGGCTACACCTTC. It translates to CASAVARLGSGYTF.